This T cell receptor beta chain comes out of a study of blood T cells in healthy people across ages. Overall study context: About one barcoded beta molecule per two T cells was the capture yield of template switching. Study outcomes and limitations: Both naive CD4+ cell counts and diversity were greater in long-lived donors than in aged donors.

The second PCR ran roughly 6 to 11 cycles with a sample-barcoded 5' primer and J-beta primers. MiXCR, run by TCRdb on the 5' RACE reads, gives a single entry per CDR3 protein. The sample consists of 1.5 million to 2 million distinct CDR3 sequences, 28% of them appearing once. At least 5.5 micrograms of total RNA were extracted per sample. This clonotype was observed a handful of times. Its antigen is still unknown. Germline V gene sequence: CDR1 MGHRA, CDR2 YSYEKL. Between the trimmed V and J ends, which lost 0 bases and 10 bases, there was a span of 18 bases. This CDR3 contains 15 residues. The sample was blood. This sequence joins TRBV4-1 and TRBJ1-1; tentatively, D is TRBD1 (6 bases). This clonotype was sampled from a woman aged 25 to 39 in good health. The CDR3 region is CASSQEAGLLRGAFF. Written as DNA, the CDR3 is TGCGCCAGCAGCCAAGAGGCGGGATTACTCAGGGGAGCTTTCTTT.